The sequence of this T cell receptor beta chain was determined in a study of T cell responses to AZD1222 COVID-19 vaccine. At the level of the study: Both about-4-week and about-12-week second-dose recipients were combined. Findings and caveats of the study: The breadth and depth of Spike-specific TCRs increased once two AZD1222 doses had been given.

TCRdb keeps only in-frame clones here, not all; method: immunoSEQ multiplex PCR. This sample has around 92,000 clones, with 65% to 90% found just once. Regarding this clone: Antigen unknown.

CDR3 length equals 14 residues. V lost 4 bases, J lost 7 bases, and 18 bases lay in between. Germline assignment: CDR1 SGHDT and CDR2 YYEEEE. The V gene is TRBV5-6, the J gene TRBJ2-7; the D is unclear. Source: peripheral blood, taken on day 0 of AZD1222 vaccination. The clonotype originates from an adult in good health. This chain's CDR3 is CASSLRVGLREQYF. As DNA, the CDR3 is TGTGCCAGCAGCCTTCGGGTGGGCCTAAGGGAGCAGTACTTC.